The source of this T cell receptor beta chain is a study of shared clonotypes between healthy human individuals. On this clone itself: Its antigen is as yet unknown.

As processed by the authors: Filtering differed for immunoSEQ, which gave only junction sequences without quality scores. The table came from immunoSEQ multiplex PCR; TCRdb's copy has only in-frame clones and leaves some out. The DNA was the basis for D and trimming; V, J and clone size are from that table. The data contain more than 500,000 clones, around 96% of them singletons. Findings and limits, study-wide: Naive CD4 clonotypes overlapped across a handful of donors at about 5%. Investigators expected sequencing depth to affect clonotype sharing among donors. Sequencing of the sorted subsets was shown by rarefaction to be incomplete despite large depth.

Naive CD8 cells, CD45RO-negative and positively selected for CCR7, excluded terminally differentiated effector memory CD45RA+ cells. The sequence came from a woman between 25 and 40 years old in good health. Material: naive CD8+ T cells sorted from blood.

The CDR3 DNA is TGTGCCAGCAGTACCACCGGGACTGGGGGTTATGGCTACACCTTC. This codes for CASSTTGTGGYGYTF. The rearrangement uses TRBV27 and TRBJ1-2; tentatively, D is TRBD1 (5 bases). This CDR3 is built from 15 residues. Looked up from germline, CDR1 is MNHEY and CDR2 is SMNVEV (reference sequence). Trimming shortened V by 5 bases and J by 5 bases, and 18 bases separated the two germline ends.